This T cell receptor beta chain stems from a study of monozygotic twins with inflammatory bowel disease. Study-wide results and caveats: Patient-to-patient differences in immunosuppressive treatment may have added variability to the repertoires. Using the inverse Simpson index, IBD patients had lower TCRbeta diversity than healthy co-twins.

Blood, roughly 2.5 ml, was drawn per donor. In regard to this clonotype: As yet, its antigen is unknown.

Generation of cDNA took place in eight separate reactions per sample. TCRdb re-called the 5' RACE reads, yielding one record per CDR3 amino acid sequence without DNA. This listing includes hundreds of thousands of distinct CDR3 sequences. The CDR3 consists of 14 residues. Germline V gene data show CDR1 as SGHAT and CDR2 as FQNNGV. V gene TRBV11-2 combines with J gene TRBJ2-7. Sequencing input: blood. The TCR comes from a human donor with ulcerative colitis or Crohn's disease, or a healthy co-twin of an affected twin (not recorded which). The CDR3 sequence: CASGVKQGLYEQYF.